This TCR beta chain was recorded in a study of blood T cell repertoires in COVID-19. The overall study: PBMCs, B-cell-depleted T cells, or T cells provided the cDNA or gDNA that made up the material.

The V and J ends lost 4 bases and 7 bases respectively, with 19 bases between them. CDR1 is LGHDT and CDR2 is YNNKEL in the germline V gene (reference sequence). The CDR3 runs 15 residues. How the authors handled the data: It was from reference gene primer amplification that nucleated cell counts were estimated. Clones were sequenced by immunoSEQ multiplex PCR, and TCRdb holds only the in-frame ones, with some missing. V and J calls and clone size are copied from that table; D and trimming were computed from the DNA. The profile shows about 100,000 clones, less than 85% of them singletons. V usage is TRBV3-1 (or the pseudogene TRBV3-2) and J usage is TRBJ1-2; D not resolved. The sample consisted of peripheral blood. The source is a woman aged 55-70 years with acute or convalescent COVID-19. The CDR3 loop is CASSPPVGPGGGYTF. Written as DNA, the CDR3 is TGTGCCAGCAGCCCCCCCGTGGGTCCTGGAGGTGGCTACACCTTC.